The source of this TCR beta chain is a study of CD8+CD57+ T cells in acquired aplastic anemia. Study information: Isolated CD4+ and CD8+ cells, once sorted, yielded DNA averaging around 3.1 ug.

Profiles of TCR beta VDJ and CDR3 were generated from a genomic DNA template. TCRdb reprocessed the reads with MiXCR, giving one entry per CDR3 protein. The sample contains about 160,000 distinct CDR3 sequences, roughly 40% of which appear only once. The germline V gene encodes CDR1 SGHRS and CDR2 YFSETQ. The V and J ends lost 2 bases and 6 bases respectively, with 14 bases between them. CDR3 size: 15 residues. Notes on this clonotype: The antigen is undetermined.

Study results and limitations: Patients and controls had CD8+ Simpson's diversity values that were not significantly distinct.

The origin of this receptor is a human donor in good health. Sequencing used sorted CD4+, CD8+, or CD8+CD57+ T cells (not recorded which) from PBMCs. The rearrangement links TRBV5-1 to TRBJ2-2; D is possibly TRBD1 or TRBD2 (5 bases each). The CDR3 nucleotides are TGCGCCAGCAGCTTCTCTGGGGGAGCCGCCGGGGAGCTGTTTTTT. Translation: CASSFSGGAAGELFF. The whole variable domain, filled in from reference TRBV5-1 and TRBJ2-2, reads KAGVTQTPRYLIKTRGQQVTLSCSPISGHRSVSWYQQTPGQGLQFLFEYFSETQRNKGNFPGRFSGRQFSNSRSEMNVSTLELGDSALYLCASSFSGGAAGELFFGEGSRLTVL.